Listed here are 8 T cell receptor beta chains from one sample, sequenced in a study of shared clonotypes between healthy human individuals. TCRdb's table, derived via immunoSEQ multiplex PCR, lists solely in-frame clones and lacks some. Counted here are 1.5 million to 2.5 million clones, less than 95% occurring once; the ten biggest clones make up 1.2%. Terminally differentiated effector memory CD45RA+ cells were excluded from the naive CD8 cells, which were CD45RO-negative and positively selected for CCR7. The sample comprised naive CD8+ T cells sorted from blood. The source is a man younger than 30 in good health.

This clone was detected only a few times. The CDR3, as DNA: TGTGCCAGCAGTTACGGGGCCGAATCACCCCTCCACTTT. It encodes CASSYGAESPLHF. The V and J genes are TRBV6-5 and TRBJ1-6; a possible D gene is TRBD1 (5 bases). Between the trimmed V and J ends, which lost 2 bases and 10 bases, there was a span of 9 bases. Germline V gene lookup returns CDR1 MNHEY and CDR2 SVGAGI. The length of the CDR3 is 13 residues.

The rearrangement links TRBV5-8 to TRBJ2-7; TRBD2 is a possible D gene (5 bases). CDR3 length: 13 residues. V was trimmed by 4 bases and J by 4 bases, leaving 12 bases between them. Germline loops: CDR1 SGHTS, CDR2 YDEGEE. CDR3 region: CASSIGREYEQYF. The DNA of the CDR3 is TGTGCCAGCAGCATAGGACGGGAATACGAGCAGTACTTC.

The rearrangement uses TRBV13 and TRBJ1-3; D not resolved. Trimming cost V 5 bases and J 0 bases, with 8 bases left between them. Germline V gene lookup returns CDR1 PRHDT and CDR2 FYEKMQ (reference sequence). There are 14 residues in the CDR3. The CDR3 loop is CASSPSLSGNTIYF. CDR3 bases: TGTGCCAGCAGCCCCAGCCTCTCTGGAAACACCATATATTTT. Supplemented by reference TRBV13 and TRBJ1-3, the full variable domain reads AAGVIQSPRHLIKEKRETATLKCYPIPRHDTVYWYQQGPGQDPQFLISFYEKMQSDKGSIPDRFSAQQFSDYHSELNMSSLELGDSALYFCASSPSLSGNTIYFGEGSWLTVV.

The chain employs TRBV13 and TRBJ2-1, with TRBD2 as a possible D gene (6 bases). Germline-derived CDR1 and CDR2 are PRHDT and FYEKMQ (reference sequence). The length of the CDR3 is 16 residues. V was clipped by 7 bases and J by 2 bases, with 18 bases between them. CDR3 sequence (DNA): TGTGCCAGCATCCTGAGGTCGGCGGGACCCTACAATGAGCAGTTCTTC. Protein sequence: CASILRSAGPYNEQFF.

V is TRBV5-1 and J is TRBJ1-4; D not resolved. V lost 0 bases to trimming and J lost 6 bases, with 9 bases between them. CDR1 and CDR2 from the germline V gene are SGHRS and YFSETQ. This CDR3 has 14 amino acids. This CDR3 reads CASSLERDDEKLFF. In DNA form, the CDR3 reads TGCGCCAGCAGCTTGGAAAGGGATGATGAAAAACTGTTTTTT.

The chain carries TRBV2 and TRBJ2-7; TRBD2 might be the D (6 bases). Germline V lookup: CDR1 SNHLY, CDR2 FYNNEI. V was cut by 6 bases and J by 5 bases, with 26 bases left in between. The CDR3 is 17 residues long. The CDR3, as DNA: TGTGCCAGCAGGGAGGAGACCGGGGAGGCGGTTAAGGACGAGCAGTACTTC. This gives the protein CASREETGEAVKDEQYF.

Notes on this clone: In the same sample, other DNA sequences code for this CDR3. The CDR3 protein is CASSLRTGELFF. The DNA of the CDR3 is TGTGCCAGCAGTTTACGAACCGGGGAGCTGTTTTTT. V gene TRBV27 combines with J gene TRBJ2-2; D remains unclear. The length of the CDR3 is 12 residues. Trimming pared 2 bases from V and 5 bases from J, leaving 3 bases between. Germline CDR1 is MNHEY and CDR2 is SMNVEV (reference sequence).

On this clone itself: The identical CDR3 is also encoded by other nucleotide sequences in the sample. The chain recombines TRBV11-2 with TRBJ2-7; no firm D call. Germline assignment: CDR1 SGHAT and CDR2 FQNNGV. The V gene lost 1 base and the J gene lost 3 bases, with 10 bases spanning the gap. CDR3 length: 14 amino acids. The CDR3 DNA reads TGTGCCAGCAGCTTAGTCGGTAGCAGCTACGAGCAGTACTTC. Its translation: CASSLVGSSYEQYF.